Listed below are T cell receptor beta chains from one sample, sequenced in a study of T cells in Graves' hyperthyroidism and ophthalmopathy. MiXCR was run by TCRdb on the multiplex PCR reads, yielding one entry per CDR3 protein. The sample has about 52,000 distinct CDR3 sequences; roughly 50% are singletons. Material: blood. These receptors all come from a woman between 45 and 60 years old with Graves' ophthalmopathy. Both conserved end residues are part of each CDR3. Fields, in order: D gene, J gene, clone size, V gene, CDR3 length, CDR3 DNA, CDR3 protein. A D gene is named only where the DNA matches it firmly. The size of a clone is reported for some rows only, either as once, few or many, or as a class for expanded clones.

d_gene: TRBD2
j_gene: TRBJ2-5
abundance: .
v_gene: TRBV2
len: 15
CDR3nt: TGTGCCAGCGAAGACCGTGGCGGGAGCGGCGGGACCCAGTACTTC
CDR3aa: CASEDRGGSGGTQYF

d_gene: TRBD2
j_gene: TRBJ2-5
abundance: many
v_gene: TRBV6-2/TRBV6-3
len: 16
CDR3nt: TGTGCCAGCAGATCCTATCAGGGTAGCGGGCAAGAGACCCAGTACTTC
CDR3aa: CASRSYQGSGQETQYF

d_gene: TRBD1
j_gene: TRBJ1-2
abundance: .
v_gene: TRBV10-1
len: 12
CDR3nt: TGCGCCAGCACGGGACAGGGGGATGGCTACACCTTC
CDR3aa: CASTGQGDGYTF

d_gene: TRBD2
j_gene: TRBJ2-1
abundance: many
v_gene: TRBV7-2
len: 16
CDR3nt: TGTGCCAGCAGCTCCCTGGGGGGGAGGGGTAACAATGAGCAGTTCTTC
CDR3aa: CASSSLGGRGNNEQFF

d_gene: .
j_gene: TRBJ1-5
abundance: many
v_gene: TRBV6-2/TRBV6-3
len: 12
CDR3nt: TGTGCCAGCAGCAACCCCCGCCAGCCCCAGCATTTT
CDR3aa: CASSNPRQPQHF

d_gene: TRBD1
j_gene: TRBJ1-1
abundance: few
v_gene: TRBV3-1
len: 13
CDR3nt: TGTGCCAGCAGCCAAGATGGGACAGCTGAAGCTTTCTTT
CDR3aa: CASSQDGTAEAFF

d_gene: .
j_gene: TRBJ1-1
abundance: .
v_gene: TRBV15
len: 14
CDR3nt: TGTGCCACCAGCAGAGGGGGGATGAACACGGAAGCTTTCTTT
CDR3aa: CATSRGGMNTEAFF

d_gene: .
j_gene: TRBJ2-7
abundance: .
v_gene: TRBV7-9
len: 14
CDR3nt: TGTGCCAGCAGCTCCGGGACGAACTCCTACGAGCAGTACTTC
CDR3aa: CASSSGTNSYEQYF

d_gene: TRBD2
j_gene: TRBJ2-7
abundance: .
v_gene: TRBV4-2
len: 14
CDR3nt: TGTGCCAGCAGCCCCCGGGAGGACGCCTACGAGCAGTACTTC
CDR3aa: CASSPREDAYEQYF

d_gene: .
j_gene: TRBJ1-5
abundance: once
v_gene: TRBV7-7
len: 12
CDR3nt: TGTGCTAGCAGCTTAGGACTAGCGGGGATGCATTTT
CDR3aa: CASSLGLAGMHF

d_gene: .
j_gene: TRBJ1-5
abundance: few
v_gene: TRBV28
len: 14
CDR3nt: TGTGCCAGCAGTTTAGGGCTGAACAATCAGCCCCAGCATTTT
CDR3aa: CASSLGLNNQPQHF